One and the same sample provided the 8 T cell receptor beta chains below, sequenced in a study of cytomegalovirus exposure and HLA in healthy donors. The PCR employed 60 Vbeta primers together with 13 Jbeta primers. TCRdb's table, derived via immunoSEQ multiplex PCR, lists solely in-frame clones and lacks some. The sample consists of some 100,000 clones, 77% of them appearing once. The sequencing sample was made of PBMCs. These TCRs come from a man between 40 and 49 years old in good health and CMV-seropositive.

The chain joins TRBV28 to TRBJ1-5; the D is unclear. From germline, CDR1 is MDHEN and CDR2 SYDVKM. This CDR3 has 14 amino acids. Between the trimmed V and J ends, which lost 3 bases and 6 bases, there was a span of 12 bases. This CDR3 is CASSFGPGTQPQHF. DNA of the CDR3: TGTGCCAGCAGTTTTGGTCCAGGCACTCAGCCCCAGCATTTT.

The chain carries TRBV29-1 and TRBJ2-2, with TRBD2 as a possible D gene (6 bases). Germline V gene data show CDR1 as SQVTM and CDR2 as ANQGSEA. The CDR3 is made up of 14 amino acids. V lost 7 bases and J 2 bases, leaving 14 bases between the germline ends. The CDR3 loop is CSAVAGLNTGELFF. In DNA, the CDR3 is TGCAGCGCAGTCGCGGGACTCAACACCGGGGAGCTGTTTTTT.

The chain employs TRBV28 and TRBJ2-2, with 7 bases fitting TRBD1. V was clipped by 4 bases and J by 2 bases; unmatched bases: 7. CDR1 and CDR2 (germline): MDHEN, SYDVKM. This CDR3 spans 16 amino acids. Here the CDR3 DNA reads TGTGCCAGCAGTTCCCCCGGGACAGTTAACACCGGGGAGCTGTTTTTT. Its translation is CASSSPGTVNTGELFF.

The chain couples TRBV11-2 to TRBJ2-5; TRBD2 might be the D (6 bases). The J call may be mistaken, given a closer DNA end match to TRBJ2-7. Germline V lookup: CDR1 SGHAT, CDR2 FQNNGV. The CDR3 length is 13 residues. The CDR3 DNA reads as TGTGCCAGCAGCTTACCGGGAGCCTACGAGCAGTACTTC. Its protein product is CASSLPGAYEQYF.

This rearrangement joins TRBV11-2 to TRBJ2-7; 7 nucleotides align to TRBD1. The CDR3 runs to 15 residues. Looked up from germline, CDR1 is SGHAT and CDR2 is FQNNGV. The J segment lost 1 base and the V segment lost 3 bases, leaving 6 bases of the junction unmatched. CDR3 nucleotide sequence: TGTGCCAGCAGCTTCTACACAGGGGAATCCTACGAGCAGTACTTC. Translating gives CASSFYTGESYEQYF. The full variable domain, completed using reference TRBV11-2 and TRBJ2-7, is EAGVAQSPRYKIIEKRQSVAFWCNPISGHATLYWYQQILGQGPKLLIQFQNNGVVDDSQLPKDRFSAERLKGVDSTLKIQPAKLEDSAVYLCASSFYTGESYEQYFGPGTRLTVT.

The CDR3 region is CASSFSVSPLHF. The CDR3 DNA reads as TGTGCCAGCAGTTTCAGCGTTTCACCCCTCCACTTT. The rearrangement uses TRBV28 and TRBJ1-6; D call uncertain. Germline V gene lookup returns CDR1 MDHEN and CDR2 SYDVKM. The germline V and J ends were trimmed by 3 bases and 9 bases, with 6 bases remaining between them. The CDR3 length is 12 residues.

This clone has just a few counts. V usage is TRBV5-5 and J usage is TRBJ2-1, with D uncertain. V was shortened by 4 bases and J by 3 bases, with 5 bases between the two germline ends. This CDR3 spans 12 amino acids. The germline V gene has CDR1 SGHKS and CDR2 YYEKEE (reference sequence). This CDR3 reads CASSVIYNEQFF. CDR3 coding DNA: TGTGCCAGCAGCGTTATCTACAATGAGCAGTTCTTC.

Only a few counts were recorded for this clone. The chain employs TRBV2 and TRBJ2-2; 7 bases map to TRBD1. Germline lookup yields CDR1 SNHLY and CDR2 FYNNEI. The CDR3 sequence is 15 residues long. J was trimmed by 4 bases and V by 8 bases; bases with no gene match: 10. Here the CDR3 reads CASHVGQRFTGELFF. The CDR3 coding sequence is TGTGCCAGCCACGTGGGACAGAGATTCACCGGGGAGCTGTTTTTT.